The 22 T cell receptor beta chains below were found in one sample sequenced in a study of tumor-infiltrating lymphocytes in localized non-small cell lung cancer. Using immunoSEQ multiplex PCR, the repertoire was profiled, and TCRdb retains in-frame clones only, with some absent. Of 3,000 or so clones listed, about 75% are singletons. Sequenced input: uninvolved lung tissue not adjacent to the tumor. These receptors were obtained from a human donor with non-small cell lung cancer.

The chain carries TRBV7-8 and TRBJ1-2; 9 positions agree with TRBD1. Germline V CDR1 and CDR2: SGHVS, FQNEAQ. The CDR3 totals 14 residues. V shed 4 bases, J shed 5 bases, and the junction held 5 bases outside the gene matches. CDR3 sequence reads: CASSSKTGGYGYTF. CDR3 coding DNA: TGTGCCAGCAGCTCCAAGACAGGGGGATATGGCTACACCTTC.

This clone was detected only a few times. This chain joins TRBV28 and TRBJ1-1; possible D gene TRBD1, 5 bases. CDR1 is MDHEN and CDR2 is SYDVKM in the germline V gene. Trimming shortened V by 11 bases and J by 1 base, and 14 bases separated the two germline ends. This CDR3 has 13 amino acids. CDR3 bases: TGTGCCGGGGGATCCGGGACGAACACTGAAGCTTTCTTT. This encodes CAGGSGTNTEAFF. The variable domain in full, completed from reference TRBV28 and TRBJ1-1, reads DVKVTQSSRYLVKRTGEKVFLECVQDMDHENMFWYRQDPGLGLRLIYFSYDVKMKEKGDIPEGYSVSREKKERFSLILESASTNQTSMYLCAGGSGTNTEAFFGQGTRLTVV.

The chain recombines TRBV5-1 with TRBJ1-3; D gene unclear. V was cut by 2 bases and J by 0 bases, with 6 bases left in between. Germline-derived CDR1 and CDR2 are SGHRS and YFSETQ. This CDR3 spans 14 amino acids. The DNA of the CDR3 is TGCGCCAGCAGCTTAGACTACTCTGGAAACACCATATATTTT. Translating it yields CASSLDYSGNTIYF.

This clone has a single count. This rearrangement joins TRBV5-4 to TRBJ2-1; weak D call: TRBD2 (5 bases). CDR3 length equals 15 residues. V was pared by 6 bases and J by 1 base, with 14 bases between. The germline V gene has CDR1 SGHNT and CDR2 YYREEE (reference sequence). The CDR3 sequence is CASIPTRGSYNEQFF. DNA of the CDR3: TGTGCCAGCATCCCCACCCGGGGTTCCTACAATGAGCAGTTCTTC.

The V and J genes are TRBV7-2 and TRBJ1-2; 7 bases agree with TRBD1. CDR1 is SGHTA, CDR2 FQGNSA, per germline. V lost 5 bases to trimming and J lost 8 bases; unmatched junction nucleotides: 8. The CDR3 consists of 13 residues. CDR3 DNA: TGTGCCAGCAGCCCCGGGACAGTGGTAGGCTACACCTTC. It is translated as CASSPGTVVGYTF.

The chain couples TRBV9 to TRBJ2-3, with D tentatively TRBD1 or TRBD2 (5 bases each). Per the germline V gene, CDR1 is SGDLS and CDR2 is YYNGEE. This CDR3 is built from 13 residues. With 1 base removed from V and 5 bases from J, the gap between germline ends came to 8 bases. The CDR3, as DNA: TGTGCCAGCAGCGTAATTGGGGGAGATACGCAGTATTTT. It specifies CASSVIGGDTQYF.

This clone has more than one count but fewer than ten. The chain is built from TRBV5-1 and TRBJ2-2, with D possibly matching TRBD2 (6 bases). The CDR3 spans 16 residues. Trimming left V 4 bases short and J 3 bases short, with 16 bases between. Germline V gene sequence: CDR1 SGHRS, CDR2 YFSETQ. CDR3 nucleotides: TGCGCCAGCAGCCGGGAGAGCCTCGGGGACACCGGGGAGCTGTTTTTT. Translating gives CASSRESLGDTGELFF.

The chain links TRBV19 to TRBJ1-5, with D uncertain. CDR3 length equals 17 residues. Germline values: CDR1 LNHDA, CDR2 SQIVND (reference sequence). Deletions cut 0 bases from V and 1 base from J, with 13 bases between. The CDR3 spells CASSIDRETWSNQPQHF. DNA for the CDR3: TGTGCCAGTAGTATAGACCGGGAGACATGGAGCAATCAGCCCCAGCATTTT.

This clone was detected only a few times. The gene calls are TRBV5-8 and TRBJ2-5; D is possibly TRBD1 or TRBD2 (5 bases each). Germline V gene lookup returns CDR1 SGHTS and CDR2 YDEGEE. The CDR3 is 15 amino acids. V was clipped by 1 base and J by 5 bases, with 15 bases between them. The CDR3 region is CASSLQVAEGETQYF. The CDR3, as DNA: TGTGCCAGCAGCTTGCAGGTCGCCGAGGGGGAGACCCAGTACTTC.

Relative to its sample, this clone is medium-sized. The rearrangement links TRBV9 to TRBJ2-3; TRBD2 aligns across 7 bases. V was clipped by 0 bases and J by 3 bases; unmatched bases: 10. This CDR3 has 17 amino acids. Per germline, CDR1 SGDLS and CDR2 YYNGEE. The CDR3 DNA is TGTGCCAGCAGCGTAGTTGATGGCGGGAGAGTGACAGATACGCAGTATTTT. This translates into CASSVVDGGRVTDTQYF.

There are a few counts of this clone. The chain links TRBV5-6 to TRBJ1-1; TRBD1 matches at 7 bases. Trimming took 1 base from V and 4 from J; bases not matched to a gene: 13. The germline CDR1 and CDR2 sequences are SGHDT and YYEEEE. This CDR3 is 17 amino acids long. This CDR3 is CASSLRVFTGASTEAFF. CDR3 nucleotides: TGTGCCAGCAGCTTGAGGGTCTTTACAGGGGCGAGCACTGAAGCTTTCTTT.

The chain has TRBV18 and TRBJ1-1; D call uncertain. V was pared by 3 bases and J by 1 base, with 9 bases between. This CDR3 region has 14 residues. Germline V CDR1 and CDR2: KGHSH, LQKENI. In DNA form, the CDR3 reads TGTGCCAGCTCACCCCAGGCCTCGAACACTGAAGCTTTCTTT. This codes for CASSPQASNTEAFF.

This clone qualifies as large. The V gene is TRBV5-4, the J gene TRBJ2-2; D remains unclear. CDR1 SGHNT and CDR2 YYREEE come from the germline V gene (reference sequence). The CDR3 has 16 residues. Trimming shortened V by 0 bases and J by 3 bases, and 12 bases separated the two germline ends. The CDR3 DNA reads TGTGCCAGCAGCTTGGCACCGGGCTGGGACACCGGGGAGCTGTTTTTT. It specifies CASSLAPGWDTGELFF.

This clone was counted between two and nine times. The chain has TRBV25-1 and TRBJ1-1; TRBD1 might be the D (5 bases). Germline CDR1 and CDR2: MGHDK and SYGVNS. The CDR3 is 12 residues long. The V end lost 6 bases, the J end lost 5 bases, and 10 bases lay between the germline ends. The CDR3 region has the DNA TGTGCCAGCAGGGGGGGGTTAACTGAAGCTTTCTTT. It codes for CASRGGLTEAFF.

Sample share makes this clone large. The chain uses TRBV6-4 and TRBJ1-1, with D tentatively TRBD1 (6 bases). The germline V gene encodes CDR1 MRHNA and CDR2 SNTAGT. The germline V and J ends were trimmed by 4 bases and 7 bases, with 13 bases remaining between them. The CDR3 covers 13 residues. CDR3 coding DNA: TGTGCCAGCAGTGTTACATTACAGGGTGAAGCTTTCTTT. Translation: CASSVTLQGEAFF.

The sample holds a few counts of this clone. The CDR3 DNA reads as TGTGCCAGCAGCCCGAACGAAGGGCGTAGGGGCTACACCTTC. As protein: CASSPNEGRRGYTF. The J gene is TRBJ1-2, the V gene TRBV28; D uncertain. The CDR3 has 14 amino acids. The germline V and J ends were trimmed by 6 bases and 8 bases, with 19 bases remaining between them. Germline CDR1 reads MDHEN; CDR2 reads SYDVKM.

The chain is built from TRBV5-4 and TRBJ2-3; D is uncertain. V lost 3 bases, J lost 6 bases, and 17 bases lay in between. In germline, CDR1 is SGHNT, CDR2 YYREEE (reference sequence). This CDR3 has 15 residues. Written as DNA, the CDR3 is TGTGCCAGCAGCTCCCCCGCGAGCGTCGCGGATACGCAGTATTTT. Translating gives CASSSPASVADTQYF.

J is TRBJ2-3 and V is TRBV2; 8 nucleotides align to TRBD1. Germline lookup yields CDR1 SNHLY and CDR2 FYNNEI. Losses at the gene ends were 6 bases for V and 3 bases for J; bases not matched to a gene: 8. There are 15 residues in the CDR3. CDR3 amino acids: CASRFGTGGTDTQYF. The CDR3 DNA reads as TGTGCCAGCAGGTTTGGGACAGGAGGAACAGATACGCAGTATTTT.

The chain recombines TRBV7-2 with TRBJ2-1; D may be TRBD1 (6 bases). V lost 5 bases to trimming and J lost 7 bases, with 12 bases between them. Germline V lookup: CDR1 SGHTA, CDR2 FQGNSA. The CDR3 extends over 13 amino acids. CDR3 amino acids: CASSEQQGNEQFF. The CDR3 nucleotides are TGTGCCAGCAGCGAGCAGCAGGGGAATGAGCAGTTCTTC.

This chain uses TRBV7-2 with TRBJ2-2; 7 bases align to TRBD2. Germline CDR1 is SGHTA and CDR2 is FQGNSA. V was pared by 1 base and J by 4 bases, with 6 bases of the junction left unmatched. The length of the CDR3 is 16 residues. Here the CDR3 DNA reads TGTGCCAGCAGCTTAGATATTGGCGGGGGCACCGGGGAGCTGTTTTTT. It specifies CASSLDIGGGTGELFF.

The V gene is TRBV4-3, the J gene TRBJ2-1, with D possibly being TRBD1 (5 bases). This CDR3 contains 16 residues. Germline V gene lookup returns CDR1 LGHNA and CDR2 YSLEER. V was pared by 0 bases and J by 7 bases, with 16 bases between. The CDR3 here is CASSQDPPGFMNEQFF. In DNA, the CDR3 is TGCGCCAGCAGCCAAGATCCGCCAGGGTTCATGAATGAGCAGTTCTTC.

The J gene is TRBJ1-2, the V gene TRBV20-1; the D is unclear. The CDR3 is made up of 11 amino acids. Germline V gene data show CDR1 as DFQATT and CDR2 as SNEGSKA (reference sequence). V lost 5 bases to trimming and J lost 6 bases, with 10 bases between them. This CDR3 reads CSAAPPDGYTF. The CDR3 DNA follows: TGCAGTGCTGCACCACCAGATGGCTACACCTTC.